This T cell receptor (beta chain) was observed in a study of blood T cell repertoires in COVID-19 (dated by TCRdb to about 2020). Looking at the study overall: Collaborator samples came from the United States, Italy and Spain and covered acute and convalescent phases of COVID-19. The prospective study material was composed of cDNA or gDNA derived from T cells, B-cell-depleted T cells, or PBMCs. Subjects who had been exposed to COVID-19, were actively infected with it, or had recovered from it provided the deeply sampled blood TCRbeta repertoires that made up the dataset. The repertoires were released in a freely available public database meant as a resource for research on the immune response to SARS-CoV-2. Samples came from the ongoing ImmuneRACE study (first 160 participants) plus 1,254 subjects from 6 global collaborators. Sample metadata almost always included a de-identified subject ID, COVID-19 status, age in years and sex. Where available, HLA class I and class II types were obtained from metadata supplied by the sample provider rather than from assay-based typing. On the study overall, not on this receptor specifically: How much clinical and demographic metadata was included differed by source and by participant, and the metadata was provided uncurated.

Inclusive of the bounding cysteine and phenylalanine, the CDR3 is 14 residues long. Only the CDR3 DNA stays, 42 bases, in frame from base 1. V is pruned by 10 bases and J by 2 bases, leaving 10 bases of the junction without a gene match. The germline V gene supplies CDR1 MDHEN and CDR2 SYDVKM. With respect to this clone: Its antigen is not yet known. No base qualities exist here, and no much larger clone lies one base off it.

TCRbeta CDR3 regions were amplified from genomic DNA using the immunoSEQ Assay, a bias-controlled multiplex PCR. The study's own analysis went as follows. Within the assay, amplification of reference gene primers was used to estimate how many nucleated cells each sample contained. Sequence reads were collapsed and filtered to measure the absolute abundance of every unique TCRbeta CDR3 rearrangement. For each sample, productive Simpson clonality was calculated by taking the square root of Simpson's diversity index across productive rearrangements. Imported from immuneACCESS, the table was reduced by TCRdb to in-frame sequences with V and J called. These copies leave out some clones; in studies compared against another copy, an unresolved V gene accounts for under half, and the cause of the remainder is not known. V, J and clone size reflect that table, while D and trimming were determined from the DNA. In all, the sample holds under 500,000 clones, and 87% of those were seen once. In total, the top ten clones hold under 2.5% of the sample.

In the prospective study, participants were about 18 to 95 years old, resided in approximately 25 geographic areas of the United States, and were enrolled through a virtual design. In the prospective study, cohorts were assigned on the basis of participant-reported clinical history obtained from a screening survey and a study questionnaire. Mobile phlebotomists in the prospective study collected whole blood, serum and a nasopharyngeal or oropharyngeal swab from every participant. Participants in the prospective study had the option to provide additional blood draws and questionnaires over a roughly 2-month period. Before DNA extraction, prospective study blood samples were shipped either frozen or at room temperature.

The origin of this receptor is a woman between 18 and 29 years old with acute COVID-19. This chain joins TRBV28 to TRBJ2-5; 7 central bases correspond to TRBD2. The source material was PBMCs or T cells enriched from blood (not recorded which). The encoded CDR3 is CAITPTSSQETQYF. The nucleotides are TGTGCCATCACCCCGACTAGCTCGCAAGAGACCCAGTACTTC.